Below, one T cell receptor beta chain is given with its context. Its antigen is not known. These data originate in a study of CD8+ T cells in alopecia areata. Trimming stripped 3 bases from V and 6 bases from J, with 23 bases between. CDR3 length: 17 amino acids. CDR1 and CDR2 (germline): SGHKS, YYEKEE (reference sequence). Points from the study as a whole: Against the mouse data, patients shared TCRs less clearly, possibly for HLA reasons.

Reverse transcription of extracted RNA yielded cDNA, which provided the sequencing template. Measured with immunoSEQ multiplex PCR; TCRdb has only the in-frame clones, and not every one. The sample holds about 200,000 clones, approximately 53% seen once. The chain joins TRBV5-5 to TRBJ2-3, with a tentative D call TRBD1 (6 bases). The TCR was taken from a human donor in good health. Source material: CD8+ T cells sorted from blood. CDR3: CASSSNRATSQEDTQYF. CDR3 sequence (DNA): TGTGCCAGCAGCTCTAACAGGGCCACCTCCCAAGAGGATACGCAGTATTTT.